Sequencing of this T cell receptor (beta chain) was carried out in a study of blood T cells in healthy people across ages. A second about 6 to 12 cycle PCR used barcoded and J-beta primers. In TCRdb, the 5' RACE reads were re-called with MiXCR into one record per CDR3 protein. The table has about 1,400,000 distinct CDR3 sequences, around 42% seen once. Material: blood. The TCR was taken from a woman aged 18-29 years in good health.

The CDR3 here is CASSSTWGRTGELFF. Here the CDR3 DNA reads TGTGCCAGCAGCTCGACGTGGGGACGGACCGGGGAGCTGTTTTTT. This chain links TRBV5-8 with TRBJ2-2; D tentatively reads TRBD1 or TRBD2 (5 bases each). This CDR3 is 15 amino acids long. Trimming stripped 3 bases from V and 5 bases from J, with 14 bases between. In germline, CDR1 is SGHTS, CDR2 YDEGEE.